This T cell receptor beta chain was recorded in a study of response to subunit inactivated influenza vaccine. Broader study findings: The authors put forward the suggestion that each seasonal influenza vaccination may bring in only a limited number of new T cells.

TCRdb passed the RT-PCR reads through MiXCR, listing each CDR3 protein once. The sample comprises about 570,000 distinct CDR3 sequences, 11% of which are singletons, and roughly 11% rests with the top ten. The CDR3 is 20 residues long. J was trimmed by 2 bases and V by 5 bases; bases with no gene match: 17. Germline V gives CDR1 MNHEY, CDR2 SMNVEV (reference sequence). This clonotype occurred a few times. Its antigen is undetermined. These data are also associated with another study on T cells expressing NK-cell markers. From that study: The authors made TCR beta cDNA libraries by 5'RACE template switching. This switching added a universal primer site and UMIs.

This chain uses TRBV27 with TRBJ2-7, with 14 bases identical to TRBD2. The sample in question was PBMCs from blood, obtained on the day of vaccination. This receptor was obtained from a man aged 50-60 years who received an inactivated influenza vaccine. CDR3 sequence: CASSKQPGTSGGIQTYEQYF. The CDR3 DNA reads TGTGCCAGCAGTAAGCAACCCGGGACTAGCGGGGGCATACAAACCTACGAGCAGTACTTC.